Below, 15 T cell receptor beta chains from the same sample are listed, as sequenced in a study of PD-1 blockade in mismatch repair-deficient tumors. This table comes from immunoSEQ multiplex PCR, and its TCRdb copy is limited to in-frame clones, with some not included. The data show about 51,000 clones, approximately 81% seen once. Sample: peripheral blood, taken more than 19 weeks after starting pembrolizumab. The receptor source for this set is an adult with mismatch repair-deficient cancer.

The chain combines TRBV18 with TRBJ1-1; 7 bases align to TRBD1. This CDR3 has 15 amino acids. J gave up 3 bases and V 2 bases, and 6 bases lay outside the gene matches. Germline V gene data show CDR1 as KGHSH and CDR2 as LQKENI. CDR3 sequence (DNA): TGTGCCAGCTCACCAAACCCAGGGGGAGACACTGAAGCTTTCTTT. Amino acid sequence: CASSPNPGGDTEAFF.

In this sample, this clone turned up a few times. CDR3: CASSSRTSGRGQYF. Here the CDR3 DNA reads TGTGCCAGCAGCTCTAGGACTAGCGGGCGGGGGCAGTACTTC. The rearrangement joins TRBV5-4 to TRBJ2-7; 11 nucleotides line up with TRBD2. CDR1 is SGHNT, CDR2 YYREEE, per germline (reference sequence). This CDR3 is 14 amino acids long. V was clipped by 3 bases and J by 9 bases; unmatched bases: 8.

The chain joins TRBV6-6 to TRBJ2-1; TRBD2 is a possible D gene (6 bases). The V end was cut by 8 bases, the J end by 7 bases, with 15 bases between. Germline loops: CDR1 MNHNY, CDR2 SVGAGI (reference sequence). The CDR3 has 13 residues. This CDR3 reads CASGLAEGNEQFF. CDR3 DNA: TGTGCCAGCGGCTTAGCGGAAGGGAATGAGCAGTTCTTC.

The chain combines TRBV9 with TRBJ1-1; D might be TRBD1 (5 bases). This CDR3 comprises 13 residues. Germline V gene lookup returns CDR1 SGDLS and CDR2 YYNGEE. The V end lost 3 bases, the J end lost 1 base, and 7 bases lay between the germline ends. The CDR3 DNA is TGTGCCAGCAGCGGACAGAGGAACACTGAAGCTTTCTTT. Amino acid sequence: CASSGQRNTEAFF. The variable domain in full, completed from reference TRBV9 and TRBJ1-1, reads DSGVTQTPKHLITATGQRVTLRCSPRSGDLSVYWYQQSLDQGLQFLIQYYNGEERAKGNILERFSAQQFPDLHSELNLSSLELGDSALYFCASSGQRNTEAFFGQGTRLTVV.

The rearrangement uses TRBV29-1 and TRBJ1-4; no clear D. CDR3 length: 13 amino acids. The V and J ends lost 0 bases and 0 bases respectively, with 2 bases between them. Germline V gene sequence: CDR1 SQVTM, CDR2 ANQGSEA. The CDR3 region has the DNA TGCAGCGTTGAAGAGTCAACTAATGAAAAACTGTTTTTT. Its translation is CSVEESTNEKLFF.

Comments on this clone: In the same sample, other DNA sequences code for this CDR3. The V and J genes are TRBV7-2 and TRBJ1-5; D unclear. Germline V gene data show CDR1 as SGHTA and CDR2 as FQGNSA. V dropped 5 bases and J dropped 2 bases, with 7 bases sitting between them. The CDR3 runs 13 residues. Here the CDR3 reads CASSPRGNQPQHF. The CDR3 nucleotides read TGTGCCAGCAGCCCAAGGGGCAATCAGCCCCAGCATTTT.

This clone was seen once. This chain links TRBV9 with TRBJ2-7, with 9 bases lining up with TRBD2. Germline assignment: CDR1 SGDLS and CDR2 YYNGEE. J lost 6 bases, V lost 2 bases, and 6 bases had no gene match. The length of the CDR3 is 14 residues. The DNA of the CDR3 is TGTGCCAGCAGCGTCGCTAGCGGGACGCGCGAGCAGTACTTC. This gives the protein CASSVASGTREQYF.

The sample holds a few counts of this clone. The chain carries TRBV14 and TRBJ1-2, with 8 nucleotides matching TRBD1. This CDR3 comprises 15 residues. The J segment lost 7 bases and the V segment lost 0 bases, leaving 7 bases of the junction unmatched. CDR1 is SGHDN, CDR2 FVKESK, per germline. The CDR3 sequence: CASSQDRTGGRGYTF. The CDR3 region has the DNA TGTGCCAGCAGCCAAGATAGAACAGGGGGACGTGGCTACACCTTC. The full variable domain, with the rest looked up from reference TRBV14 and TRBJ1-2, is EAGVTQFPSHSVIEKGQTVTLRCDPISGHDNLYWYRRVMGKEIKFLLHFVKESKQDESGMPNNRFLAERTGGTYSTLKVQPAELEDSGVYFCASSQDRTGGRGYTFGSGTRLTVV.

The chain combines TRBV29-1 with TRBJ2-1; TRBD2 matches 13 bases. With V trimmed by 6 bases and J by 9 bases, 5 bases remained unmatched. The CDR3 length is 13 residues. Germline V lookup: CDR1 SQVTM, CDR2 ANQGSEA. Here the CDR3 DNA reads TGCAGCGTGGAACTAGCGGGAGGGGTTGAGCAGTTCTTC. Translating it yields CSVELAGGVEQFF.

The J gene is TRBJ2-1, the V gene TRBV30; 13 nucleotides line up with TRBD2. With V trimmed by 4 bases and J by 5 bases, 8 bases remained unmatched. Germline V CDR1 and CDR2: GTSNPN, SVGIG (reference sequence). This CDR3 region has 16 residues. Here the CDR3 reads CAWNHEGLAGNNEQFF. The CDR3 bases are TGTGCCTGGAATCACGAGGGACTAGCGGGGAACAATGAGCAGTTCTTC.

The chain recombines TRBV19 with TRBJ2-1; D remains ambiguous. Germline values: CDR1 LNHDA, CDR2 SQIVND (reference sequence). The CDR3 length is 15 residues. The V end lost 4 bases, the J end lost 5 bases, and 15 bases lay between the germline ends. CDR3 coding DNA: TGTGCCAGTAGTACCGCCCTTGGAAGAAACAATGAGCAGTTCTTC. Translation gives CASSTALGRNNEQFF.

This clone was recorded a few times. Because the CDR3 is missing its conserved closing phenylalanine or tryptophan, this is likely a read error. The limits of the CDR3 on the DNA are not certain, so only TCRdb's listed CDR3 is given. CDR3 sequence reads: CASSEMSRGPHL. This chain links TRBV2 with TRBJ2-7; the DNA was not used to check the table's D call, TRBD1. Termini included, the CDR3 measures 12 amino acids. The germline CDR1 and CDR2 sequences are SNHLY and FYNNEI.

The genes are TRBV7-2 and TRBJ2-7; no clear D gene. Germline-derived CDR1 and CDR2 are SGHTA and FQGNSA. The ends were cut back, 3 bases at V and 5 bases at J, with 11 bases in the middle. This CDR3 comprises 13 residues. As DNA, the CDR3 is TGTGCCAGCAGCTTCAGTATAGTGGACGAGCAGTACTTC. Its protein product is CASSFSIVDEQYF.

The table lists this clone with a few counts. The chain combines TRBV27 with TRBJ2-7, with a tentative D call TRBD2 (5 bases). The germline gives CDR1 MNHEY, CDR2 SMNVEV (reference sequence). Trimming removed 10 bases from V and 2 bases from J, with 15 bases in between. This CDR3 contains 13 residues. The DNA of the CDR3 is TGTGCCACCGGACGGCGGGTGACCTACGAGCAGTACTTC. Translated: CATGRRVTYEQYF.

The rearrangement links TRBV6-4 to TRBJ2-4; perhaps TRBD1 as D (6 bases). CDR1 is MRHNA and CDR2 is SNTAGT in the germline V gene. V was pared by 9 bases and J by 0 bases, with 12 bases between. The CDR3 has 14 residues. The CDR3 reads CARGQTQAKNIQYF. CDR3 in DNA: TGTGCCAGGGGACAAACACAAGCCAAAAACATTCAGTACTTC.